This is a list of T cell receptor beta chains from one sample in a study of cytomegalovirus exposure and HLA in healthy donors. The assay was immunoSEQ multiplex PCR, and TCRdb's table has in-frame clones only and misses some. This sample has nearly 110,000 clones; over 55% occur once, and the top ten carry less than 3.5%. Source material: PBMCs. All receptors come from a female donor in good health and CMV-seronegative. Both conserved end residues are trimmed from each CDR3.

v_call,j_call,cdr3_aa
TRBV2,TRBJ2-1,ASSNEAGGHEQF
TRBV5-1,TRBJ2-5,ASSLGRLAGETQY
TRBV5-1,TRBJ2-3,ASSPGGTQGITDTQY
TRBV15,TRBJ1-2,ATSKRQTGGGYT
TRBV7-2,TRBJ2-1,ASSPGGAWGNEQF
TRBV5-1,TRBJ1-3,ASSSTGTGNTIY
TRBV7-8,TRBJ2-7,ASSLGQGIGYEQC
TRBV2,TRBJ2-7,ASSEWTGVYEQY
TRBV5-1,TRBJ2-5,ASSPTGEKTQY
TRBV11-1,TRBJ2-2,ASSSPLGGRAPGELF
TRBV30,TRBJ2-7,AWSPTGGFYEQY
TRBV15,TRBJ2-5,ATSRGDFQETQY
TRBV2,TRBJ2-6,ASVRESARGGANVLT
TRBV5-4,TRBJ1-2,ASSLSGQGGYGYT
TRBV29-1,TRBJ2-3,SGGGDRDTQY
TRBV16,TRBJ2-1,ASSQSVASEQF
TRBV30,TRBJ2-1,AYVPVDEQF
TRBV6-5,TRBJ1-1,ASSPGHLNTEAF
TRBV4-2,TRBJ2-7,ASSQEVAESSYEQY
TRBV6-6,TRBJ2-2,ASIHGTGELF
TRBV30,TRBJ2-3,AWPRGGGPTDEDTDTQY
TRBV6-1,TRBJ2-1,ASSKESSYNEQF
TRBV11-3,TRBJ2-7,ASSWGTGTYEQY
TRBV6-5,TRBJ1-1,ASSYSIQGAEAF
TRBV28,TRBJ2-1,ASSKLAEYNEQF
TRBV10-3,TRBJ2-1,AIKPPTIEEQF
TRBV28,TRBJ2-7,ASSSDRGYEQY
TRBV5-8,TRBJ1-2,ASSIRIRQGSSGYT
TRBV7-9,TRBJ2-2,ASSWGVFSGRRSGELF
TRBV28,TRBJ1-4,AATGGSNEKLF
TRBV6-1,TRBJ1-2,ASSDGLYGYT
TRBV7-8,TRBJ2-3,ASSRGTRADTQY
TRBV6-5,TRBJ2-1,ASRPRGREF
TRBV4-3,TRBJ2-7,ASSQTDRGLAGGPGVEQY
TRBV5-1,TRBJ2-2,ASSLGGSWAGELF
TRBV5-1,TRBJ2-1,ASSSRGTGVGNEQF
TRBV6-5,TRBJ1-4,ASSYSPRATNEKLF
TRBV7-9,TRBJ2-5,ASSTGTGGEETQY
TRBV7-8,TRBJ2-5,ASSSSGTGGEETQY
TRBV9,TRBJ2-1,ASSVGISGPLHEQF
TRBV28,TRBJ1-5,ASSRTVNQPQH
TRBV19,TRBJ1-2,ASRRQGANYGYT